These T cell receptor beta chains were read from a single sample in a study of shared clonotypes between healthy human individuals. Data came from immunoSEQ multiplex PCR; TCRdb stores just in-frame clones and leaves some out. The sample has roughly 890,000 clones; 80% to 95% are singletons. The sequenced sample consisted of naive CD8+ T cells sorted from blood. Receptor source: a man in his thirties or forties in good health. Both conserved end residues are part of each CDR3. Each record gives: D gene, V gene, J gene, clone size, CDR3 protein, CDR3 DNA. The D gene is left open where the match is weak. Clone size is shown for a subset of rows, as once, few, many or a class of expanded clone.

>-|TRBV29-1|TRBJ1-2|once
CSVETAADTNYGYTF
TGCAGCGTTGAAACGGCAGCGGACACTAACTATGGCTACACCTTC
>TRBD2|TRBV18|TRBJ2-3|-
CASSHPLREWGTDTQYF
TGTGCCAGCTCACATCCCCTGCGGGAGTGGGGCACAGATACGCAGTATTTT
>-|TRBV7-6|TRBJ2-1|-
CASSLRTDNEQFF
TGTGCCAGCAGCTTAAGGACCGACAATGAGCAGTTCTTC
>TRBD1|TRBV18|TRBJ2-2|-
CASSPTAGGTGELFF
TGTGCCAGCTCACCAACCGCAGGGGGCACCGGGGAGCTGTTTTTT
>-|TRBV9|TRBJ2-7|-
CASSVSDSSYEQYF
TGTGCCAGCAGCGTATCCGACAGCTCCTACGAGCAGTACTTC
>-|TRBV27|TRBJ1-2|-
CVSSLYAANYGYTF
TGTGTCAGCAGTTTATATGCAGCTAACTATGGCTACACCTTC
>TRBD1|TRBV14|TRBJ1-2|-
CAGSQDGTGDGYTF
TGTGCCGGCAGCCAAGATGGGACAGGGGATGGCTACACCTTC
>TRBD2|TRBV29-1|TRBJ2-7|-
CSVGLSLYEQYF
TGCAGCGTGGGACTAAGTCTCTACGAGCAGTACTTC
>-|TRBV9|TRBJ2-1|-
CASSPPRGSYNEQFF
TGTGCCAGCAGCCCCCCCCGGGGCTCCTACAATGAGCAGTTCTTC
>-|TRBV19|TRBJ2-1|-
CASKLSGGNNEQFF
TGTGCCAGTAAACTTTCTGGAGGGAACAATGAGCAGTTCTTC
>TRBD2|TRBV10-2|TRBJ2-1|few
CASSSTSGKAYNEQFF
TGCGCCAGCAGTTCCACTAGCGGTAAAGCCTACAATGAGCAGTTCTTC
>-|TRBV29-1|TRBJ1-3|-
CSVEDYTERNTIYF
TGCAGCGTTGAAGATTATACAGAGAGAAACACCATATATTTT
>-|TRBV28|TRBJ2-1|-
CASSFVNEQFF
TGTGCCAGCAGTTTCGTCAATGAGCAGTTCTTC
>TRBD2|TRBV27|TRBJ2-1|once
CASSSIGSSGRSRDEQFF
TGTGCCAGCAGTTCGATAGGCTCAAGCGGGAGAAGTCGAGATGAGCAGTTCTTC
>TRBD2|TRBV14|TRBJ2-7|-
CASSQEGLAGFPYSYEQYF
TGTGCCAGCAGCCAAGAGGGACTAGCGGGATTTCCATACTCTTACGAGCAGTACTTC
>TRBD1|TRBV19|TRBJ1-5|-
CASIRTGGNNQPQHF
TGTGCCAGTATCCGGACAGGGGGGAACAATCAGCCCCAGCATTTT
>-|TRBV11-3|TRBJ2-2|-
CASSPRGSGELFF
TGTGCCAGCAGCCCCCGAGGAAGCGGGGAGCTGTTTTTT
>-|TRBV5-1|TRBJ2-7|-
CASSFISSYEQYF
TGCGCCAGCAGCTTCATTAGCTCCTACGAGCAGTACTTC
>-|TRBV6-6|TRBJ2-7|-
CASSPVRGEDIYEQYF
TGTGCCAGCAGTCCCGTTCGGGGAGAGGATATCTACGAGCAGTACTTC
>-|TRBV4-1|TRBJ2-2|-
CASSQVSWVANTGELFF
TGCGCCAGCAGCCAAGTTTCCTGGGTAGCGAACACCGGGGAGCTGTTTTTT
>TRBD1|TRBV7-9|TRBJ2-7|-
CASSPQPVGDRGSYEQYF
TGTGCCAGCAGCCCCCAGCCGGTGGGGGACAGGGGCTCCTACGAGCAGTACTTC
>-|TRBV4-3|TRBJ2-1|few
CASSQDVGDNEQFF
TGCGCCAGCAGCCAAGATGTAGGGGACAATGAGCAGTTCTTC
>TRBD2|TRBV7-9|TRBJ2-5|few
CASSSLAGEETQYF
TGTGCCAGCAGCTCCCTAGCGGGAGAAGAGACCCAGTACTTC
>TRBD1|TRBV6-1|TRBJ2-7|-
CASTPWGTGKIEQYF
TGTGCCAGCACCCCTTGGGGGACAGGGAAGATCGAGCAGTACTTC
>TRBD1|TRBV28|TRBJ2-1|-
CASITGTGDWDEQFF
TGTGCCAGCATTACCGGGACAGGGGATTGGGATGAGCAGTTCTTC
>-|TRBV12-5|TRBJ2-2|-
CAEAGENTGELFF
TGTGCTGAGGCAGGAGAGAACACCGGGGAGCTGTTTTTT
>TRBD2|TRBV2|TRBJ2-7|-
CASSEGVGRVAYEQYF
TGTGCCAGCAGTGAAGGGGTCGGGAGGGTCGCCTACGAGCAGTACTTC
>TRBD2|TRBV28|TRBJ2-1|-
CASSPGTSVYNEQFF
TGTGCCAGCAGCCCCGGGACTAGTGTATACAATGAGCAGTTCTTC
>-|TRBV7-9|TRBJ2-1|-
CASSSPLREEQFF
TGTGCCAGCAGCTCCCCTCTGCGGGAAGAGCAGTTCTTC
>-|TRBV14|TRBJ1-1|-
CASSHDRNTEAFF
TGTGCCAGCAGCCACGACAGGAACACTGAAGCTTTCTTT
>-|TRBV19|TRBJ2-3|once
CASSFGQADTQYF
TGTGCCAGTAGTTTCGGGCAGGCAGATACGCAGTATTTT
>-|TRBV4-1|TRBJ2-7|-
CASSQDPPSVGIDYEQYF
TGCGCCAGCAGCCAAGATCCCCCATCTGTGGGAATTGATTACGAGCAGTACTTC
>-|TRBV5-4|TRBJ2-1|-
CASSLDVGARITDNEQFF
TGTGCCAGCAGCTTGGATGTGGGGGCGAGAATCACGGACAATGAGCAGTTCTTC
>TRBD2|TRBV5-4|TRBJ2-2|-
CASSFTSGAYSNTGELFF
TGTGCCAGCAGCTTTACTAGCGGAGCTTACTCGAACACCGGGGAGCTGTTTTTT
>-|TRBV4-1|TRBJ1-2|-
CASSQESASVYGYTF
TGCGCCAGCAGCCAAGAATCGGCCTCGGTTTATGGCTACACCTTC
>-|TRBV29-1|TRBJ1-1|-
CSVEVAGHTEAFF
TGCAGCGTTGAAGTTGCAGGACACACTGAAGCTTTCTTT
>-|TRBV29-1|TRBJ1-2|-
CSVEDRAYGYTF
TGCAGCGTTGAAGACAGGGCCTATGGCTACACCTTC
>TRBD1|TRBV7-9|TRBJ1-5|-
CASSPGTGGHQPQHF
TGTGCCAGCAGCCCAGGGACAGGGGGGCATCAGCCCCAGCATTTT
>TRBD2|TRBV2|TRBJ2-7|-
CASSDTSGNFYEQYF
TGTGCCAGCAGTGATACTAGCGGAAACTTCTACGAGCAGTACTTC
>-|TRBV7-9|TRBJ2-1|-
CASSLVGGPYNEQFF
TGTGCCAGCAGCTTAGTTGGGGGCCCATACAATGAGCAGTTCTTC
>TRBD2|TRBV27|TRBJ2-3|-
CASSFLGTSGHTQYF
TGTGCCAGCAGCTTCCTGGGGACTAGCGGTCATACGCAGTATTTT
>-|TRBV7-3|TRBJ2-1|-
CASSLETRGDEQFF
TGTGCCAGCAGCTTAGAGACCAGGGGGGATGAGCAGTTCTTC
>-|TRBV7-3|TRBJ2-1|-
CASSLIYQDEQFF
TGTGCCAGCAGCTTAATCTATCAGGATGAGCAGTTCTTC
>-|TRBV5-4|TRBJ2-3|few
CASAAGRVTDTQYF
TGTGCCAGCGCGGCGGGGCGGGTCACAGATACGCAGTATTTT
>-|TRBV9|TRBJ2-7|few
CASSVGDEGFYEQYF
TGTGCCAGCAGCGTAGGTGACGAGGGGTTCTACGAGCAGTACTTC
>TRBD1|TRBV18|TRBJ2-6|-
CASSPGQSLSLGANVLTF
TGTGCCAGCTCACCGGGACAGTCTCTTTCCCTTGGGGCCAACGTCCTGACTTTC
>TRBD1|TRBV27|TRBJ1-2|-
CASSPGQGAGGYTF
TGTGCCAGCAGTCCGGGACAGGGGGCCGGGGGCTACACCTTC
>TRBD1|TRBV28|TRBJ2-2|-
CASSSGQGAGELFF
TGTGCCAGCAGCTCCGGACAGGGGGCCGGGGAGCTGTTTTTT
>TRBD2|TRBV6-4|TRBJ2-1|medium-sized
CASSDGTSGSEQFF
TGTGCCAGCAGTGACGGGACTAGCGGGAGTGAGCAGTTCTTC